The sample holds one count of the clone carrying this T cell receptor (beta chain). Its target is not known. Assay used: immunoSEQ multiplex PCR; TCRdb lists only in-frame clones, some missing. The sample includes around 50,000 clones, 86% of them seen just once. The record originates from a study of T cells in localized non-small cell lung cancer. Study-level results: Higher T cell density in the blood was associated with longer overall survival, whereas higher adjacent-lung clonality associated with shorter survival.

The CDR3 loop spans 14 amino acids. V shed 4 bases, J shed 5 bases, and the junction held 7 bases outside the gene matches. The V gene's germline CDR1 is KGHSH and CDR2 LQKENI. This chain connects TRBV18 to TRBJ1-2; 7 nucleotides align to TRBD1. The TCR comes from a male donor at least 60 years old with stage III squamous cell lung carcinoma. The specimen comprised peripheral blood, sampled before any cancer treatment. The CDR3 is CASSLRDSRYGYTF. CDR3 DNA sequence: TGTGCCAGCTCACTCCGGGACAGTAGGTATGGCTACACCTTC.